This entry features one T cell receptor beta chain sequence. The specificity of this receptor is unknown. Within one base of it there is no much larger clone, and no base qualities were kept. The data belong to a study of response to subunit inactivated influenza vaccine (dated by TCRdb to between 2017 and 2018). As for the study more broadly: To follow how T cells responded to a trivalent subunit inactivated influenza vaccine, the researchers relied on deep quantitative profiling of the T cell receptor repertoire. General findings and caveats noted by the study authors: The authors suggested that each seasonal influenza vaccination may recruit only a limited number of new T cells.

The CDR3 runs 13 residues from the cysteine to the phenylalanine. This entry keeps only the CDR3 DNA: 39 bases, framed from base 1. V ends up 7 bases short and J 0 bases short, with an unmatched junction base count of 3. For CDR1 and CDR2, the germline V gene (reference sequence) lists PRHDT and FYEKMQ. The method behind the library was RT-PCR. Instrument used: Illumina HiSeq 2500. TCRdb reprocessing: public reads trimmed at Q25 with fastp, clones called with MiXCR, in-frame beta chains kept. For every CDR3 protein sequence, its rows merge into one entry that carries the most common genes and DNA. For this sample the table gives more than 400,000 distinct CDR3 sequences, of which under 8.5% were detected only once. The top ten clones comprise 10% to 15% of the sample.

This sequence uses TRBV13 and TRBJ2-7, with 7 junctional bases fitting TRBD1. The material was PBMCs from blood, obtained roughly 24 months after vaccination. The origin of this receptor is a man between 50 and 75 years old who received an inactivated influenza vaccine. Donor details come from another sample of the same person, matched by shared clones. The DNA sequence is given as TGTGCCAGCACCTCAGGGGGCTCCTACGAGCAGTACTTC. This encodes CASTSGGSYEQYF.